The rows below give T cell receptor beta chains drawn from one sample of a study of blood T cell repertoires in COVID-19. Assay: immunoSEQ multiplex PCR; the TCRdb copy retains only in-frame clones and omits some. The sample contains about 46,000 clones, 80% to 90% of which appear only once. Sequencing used peripheral blood. The receptors originated from a human donor with active COVID-19. The donor label of this sample is uncertain. Each CDR3 is given with its conserved first and last residue. Each record gives: J gene, D gene, V gene, clone size, CDR3 DNA, CDR3 protein. D genes are given only for firm matches. Size values are once, few and many counts, or a class for expanded clones, and some rows have none.

J gene: TRBJ2-7
D gene: NA
V gene: TRBV5-6
clone size: NA
CDR3 DNA: TGTGCCAGCAGCAATCCGGGTTACGAGCAGTACTTC
CDR3 protein: CASSNPGYEQYF

J gene: TRBJ2-7
D gene: NA
V gene: TRBV28
clone size: NA
CDR3 DNA: TGTGCCAGCAGTGTCCTCGACGGGTACGAGCAGTACTTC
CDR3 protein: CASSVLDGYEQYF

J gene: TRBJ2-7
D gene: NA
V gene: TRBV18
clone size: NA
CDR3 DNA: TGTGCCAGCTCACCAGAAAACGGCGGGACCTACGAGCAGTACTTC
CDR3 protein: CASSPENGGTYEQYF

J gene: TRBJ2-7
D gene: TRBD1
V gene: TRBV25-1
clone size: NA
CDR3 DNA: TGTGCCAGCAGTACAGGGGGCGGCTACGAGCAGTACTTC
CDR3 protein: CASSTGGGYEQYF

J gene: TRBJ2-6
D gene: NA
V gene: TRBV19
clone size: NA
CDR3 DNA: TGTGCCAGTGGAGGGTGGGGATCTGGGGCCAACGTCCTGACTTTC
CDR3 protein: CASGGWGSGANVLTF

J gene: TRBJ2-1
D gene: NA
V gene: TRBV28
clone size: NA
CDR3 DNA: TGTGCCAGCAGTTCCCCTCTATCCGACTCCTACAATGAGCAGTTCTTC
CDR3 protein: CASSSPLSDSYNEQFF

J gene: TRBJ2-1
D gene: TRBD2
V gene: TRBV27
clone size: NA
CDR3 DNA: TGTGCCAGCAGTCCCGGACTAGCGGGAGTTCGCTTCGAGCAGTTCTTC
CDR3 protein: CASSPGLAGVRFEQFF

J gene: TRBJ1-1
D gene: NA
V gene: TRBV3-1/TRBV3-2
clone size: NA
CDR3 DNA: TGTGCCAGCAGCCAAGGTGAACTCGCTGAAGCTTTCTTT
CDR3 protein: CASSQGELAEAFF

J gene: TRBJ2-7
D gene: NA
V gene: TRBV4-3
clone size: NA
CDR3 DNA: TGCGCCAGCAGCTTGAGGGTGCTAGTAGACGAGCAGTACTTC
CDR3 protein: CASSLRVLVDEQYF

J gene: TRBJ2-6
D gene: NA
V gene: TRBV7-2
clone size: NA
CDR3 DNA: TGTGCCAGCAGCTTAGATCCAGGGCCTGTAAGGGCTTTC
CDR3 protein: CASSLDPGPVRAF

J gene: TRBJ2-3
D gene: TRBD2
V gene: TRBV6-1
clone size: NA
CDR3 DNA: TGTGCCAGCAGTGAACTAGCGGGACCAGATACGCAGTATTTT
CDR3 protein: CASSELAGPDTQYF

J gene: TRBJ1-4
D gene: NA
V gene: TRBV15
clone size: NA
CDR3 DNA: TGTGCCACCAGCAGAGATGTAGGGCAGGGTAATGAAAAACTGTTTTTT
CDR3 protein: CATSRDVGQGNEKLFF

J gene: TRBJ1-4
D gene: TRBD1
V gene: TRBV3-1/TRBV3-2
clone size: once
CDR3 DNA: TGTGCCAGCAGCCAAGAAGGGGACAGGCTCCAAAAACTGTTTTTT
CDR3 protein: CASSQEGDRLQKLFF

J gene: TRBJ1-1
D gene: NA
V gene: TRBV5-4
clone size: few
CDR3 DNA: TGTGCCAGCAGCGTCTGGAACACTGAAGCTTTCTTT
CDR3 protein: CASSVWNTEAFF

J gene: TRBJ2-5
D gene: NA
V gene: TRBV27
clone size: NA
CDR3 DNA: TGTGCCAGCTCACCGCGGGGATTTCGACAAGAGACCCAGTACTTC
CDR3 protein: CASSPRGFRQETQYF

J gene: TRBJ2-3
D gene: NA
V gene: TRBV12-3/TRBV12-4
clone size: NA
CDR3 DNA: TGTGCCAGCAGTCGCTCTAGCTGGGATACGCAGTATTTT
CDR3 protein: CASSRSSWDTQYF

J gene: TRBJ1-6
D gene: NA
V gene: TRBV27
clone size: NA
CDR3 DNA: TGTGCCAGCAGTTTCCACAGGGAAAATTCACCCCTCCACTTT
CDR3 protein: CASSFHRENSPLHF

J gene: TRBJ2-7
D gene: NA
V gene: TRBV5-6
clone size: NA
CDR3 DNA: TGTGCCAGCAGCTTGGCAGGCCTCTCCTACGAGCAGTACTTC
CDR3 protein: CASSLAGLSYEQYF

J gene: TRBJ1-4
D gene: NA
V gene: TRBV28
clone size: NA
CDR3 DNA: TGTGCCAGTCGGGACACCGGGTCTAATGAAAAACTGTTTTTT
CDR3 protein: CASRDTGSNEKLFF

J gene: TRBJ2-1
D gene: TRBD2
V gene: TRBV7-9
clone size: NA
CDR3 DNA: TGTGCCAGCAGCTTACTGAGGAAGCGGGAGGGCTACAATGAGCAGTTCTTC
CDR3 protein: CASSLLRKREGYNEQFF

J gene: TRBJ2-3
D gene: TRBD1
V gene: TRBV5-1
clone size: NA
CDR3 DNA: TGCGCCAGCAGCCCAAGGGACAGTAGCACAGATACGCAGTATTTT
CDR3 protein: CASSPRDSSTDTQYF

J gene: TRBJ1-3
D gene: TRBD1
V gene: TRBV14
clone size: NA
CDR3 DNA: TGTGCCAGCAGCCAAGCCCGGACAGGCCAGGCCCGCTCTGGAAACACCATATATTTT
CDR3 protein: CASSQARTGQARSGNTIYF

J gene: TRBJ2-3
D gene: TRBD2
V gene: TRBV7-3
clone size: NA
CDR3 DNA: TGTGCCAGCAGCCTGGGACTAGCGGGAGGGCCGACGCAGTATTTT
CDR3 protein: CASSLGLAGGPTQYF

J gene: TRBJ1-2
D gene: NA
V gene: TRBV4-1
clone size: NA
CDR3 DNA: TGCGCCAGCAGCAAACCGGGACACACTTTCATTAATGGCTACACCTTC
CDR3 protein: CASSKPGHTFINGYTF

J gene: TRBJ1-1
D gene: TRBD1
V gene: TRBV6-6
clone size: NA
CDR3 DNA: TGTGCCAGCACCCCGGGACAGGGGGTGAACACTGAAGCTTTCTTT
CDR3 protein: CASTPGQGVNTEAFF

J gene: TRBJ1-1
D gene: NA
V gene: TRBV18
clone size: NA
CDR3 DNA: TGTGCCAGCTCACCGCAAGGGGGGAACACTGAAGCTTTCTTT
CDR3 protein: CASSPQGGNTEAFF

J gene: TRBJ2-2
D gene: TRBD2
V gene: TRBV9
clone size: NA
CDR3 DNA: TGTGCCAGCAGCGGGACTAGCGGGTCGTCCGGGGAGCTGTTTTTT
CDR3 protein: CASSGTSGSSGELFF

J gene: TRBJ1-2
D gene: NA
V gene: TRBV29-1
clone size: once
CDR3 DNA: TGCAGCGTTGCACGGAACTATGGCTACACCTTC
CDR3 protein: CSVARNYGYTF

J gene: TRBJ1-2
D gene: NA
V gene: TRBV10-3
clone size: NA
CDR3 DNA: TGTGCCATCGAGATTAATTCTGGCTACACCTTC
CDR3 protein: CAIEINSGYTF

J gene: TRBJ2-3
D gene: TRBD2
V gene: TRBV7-3
clone size: NA
CDR3 DNA: TGTGCCAGCTCTAGCGGGGGGGCCGGAGATACGCAGTATTTT
CDR3 protein: CASSSGGAGDTQYF

J gene: TRBJ1-5
D gene: TRBD1
V gene: TRBV7-9
clone size: NA
CDR3 DNA: TGTGCCAGCAGCTTACAGGGGGGTTACAATCAGCCCCAGCATTTT
CDR3 protein: CASSLQGGYNQPQHF

J gene: TRBJ1-6
D gene: NA
V gene: TRBV14
clone size: few
CDR3 DNA: TGTGCCAGCAGCCAGGCGGGGACTTATAATTCACCCCTCCACTTT
CDR3 protein: CASSQAGTYNSPLHF

J gene: TRBJ2-3
D gene: NA
V gene: TRBV6-5
clone size: NA
CDR3 DNA: TGTGCCAGCAGCCGCGACAGCCTCGGCGCAGATACGCAGTATTTT
CDR3 protein: CASSRDSLGADTQYF

J gene: TRBJ2-7
D gene: NA
V gene: TRBV7-6
clone size: NA
CDR3 DNA: TGTGCCAGCAGCCCGGGTCCTAACTACGAGCAGTACTTC
CDR3 protein: CASSPGPNYEQYF

J gene: TRBJ1-5
D gene: NA
V gene: TRBV18
clone size: NA
CDR3 DNA: TGTGCCAGCTCACCACAGGCGGATAGCAATCAGCCCCAGCATTTT
CDR3 protein: CASSPQADSNQPQHF

J gene: TRBJ2-3
D gene: NA
V gene: TRBV7-3
clone size: once
CDR3 DNA: TGTGCCAGCAGCTTAACGGGGGGGCCCGCAGATACGCAGTATTTT
CDR3 protein: CASSLTGGPADTQYF

J gene: TRBJ1-6
D gene: TRBD1
V gene: TRBV7-9
clone size: NA
CDR3 DNA: TGTGCCAGCAGCTACGACAGGGGGTATCGTTCACCCCTCCACTTT
CDR3 protein: CASSYDRGYRSPLHF

J gene: TRBJ2-2
D gene: TRBD1
V gene: TRBV18
clone size: NA
CDR3 DNA: TGTGCCAGCTCACCTCCGGACAGGGTGAACACCGGGGAGCTGTTTTTT
CDR3 protein: CASSPPDRVNTGELFF

J gene: TRBJ1-2
D gene: NA
V gene: TRBV7-8
clone size: NA
CDR3 DNA: TGTGCCAGCAGCCCCTACCAAACTCAGACAGCCTCTTATGGCTACACCTTC
CDR3 protein: CASSPYQTQTASYGYTF

J gene: TRBJ1-6
D gene: TRBD1
V gene: TRBV5-6
clone size: NA
CDR3 DNA: TGTGCCAGCATGCTTAGGGGACAGCTGTATAATTCACCCCTCCACTTT
CDR3 protein: CASMLRGQLYNSPLHF

J gene: TRBJ1-3
D gene: NA
V gene: TRBV19
clone size: NA
CDR3 DNA: TGTGCCAGTAGTCCGGAGGGTAGGTCTGGAAACACCATATATTTT
CDR3 protein: CASSPEGRSGNTIYF